The clone carrying this T cell receptor beta chain was detected only once. Its antigen is unidentified. At one of its ends the junction is not consistent with the germline gene, which may arise from a read error. The authors ran a second PCR of about 7 to 11 cycles using a sample-barcoded 5' primer and a J-beta primer mix. TCRdb ran MiXCR on the 5' RACE reads and lists one entry per CDR3 protein. The sample has 1,100,000 or so distinct CDR3 sequences; over 35% are singletons. Germline V lookup: CDR1 SQVTM, CDR2 ANQGSEA. The CDR3 spans 15 residues. The data were taken from a study of blood T cells in healthy people across ages. Notes on the study in general: The recorded TCR beta diversity per million T cells decreased in a roughly linear manner with age. Long-lived and aged donors differed, with more naive CD4+ cells and higher diversity in the long-lived.

The receptor was derived from a woman aged 60-75 years in good health. The rearrangement joins TRBV29-1 to TRBJ2-3; D is undetermined. Sequenced input: blood. The CDR3 coding sequence is TGCAGCGATGAAGATCACGCGATTAGCACAGATACGCAGTATTTT. It codes for CSDEDHAISTDTQYF.